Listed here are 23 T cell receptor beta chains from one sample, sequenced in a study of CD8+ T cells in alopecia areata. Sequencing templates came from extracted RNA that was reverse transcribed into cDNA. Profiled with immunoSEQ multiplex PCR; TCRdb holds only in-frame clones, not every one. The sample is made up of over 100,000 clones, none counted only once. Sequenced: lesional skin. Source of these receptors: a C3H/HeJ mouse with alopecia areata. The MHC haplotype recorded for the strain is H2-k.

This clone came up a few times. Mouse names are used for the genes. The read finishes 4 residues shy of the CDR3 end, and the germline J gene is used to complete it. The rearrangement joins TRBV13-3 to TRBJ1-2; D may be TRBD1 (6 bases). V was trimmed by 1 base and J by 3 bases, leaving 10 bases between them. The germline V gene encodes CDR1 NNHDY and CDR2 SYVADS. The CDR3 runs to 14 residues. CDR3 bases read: TGTGCCAGCAGTGATATCCAGGGGCACTCC. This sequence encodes CASSDIQGHS. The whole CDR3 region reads CASSDIQGHSDYTF.

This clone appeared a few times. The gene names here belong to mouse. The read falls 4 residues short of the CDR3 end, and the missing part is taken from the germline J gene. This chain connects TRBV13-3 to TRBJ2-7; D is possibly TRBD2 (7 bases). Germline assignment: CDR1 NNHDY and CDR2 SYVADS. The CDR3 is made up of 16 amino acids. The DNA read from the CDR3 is TGTGCCAGCAGTGATGCGATGGGGGGCGGGTTTGAT. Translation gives CASSDAMGGGFD. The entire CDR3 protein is CASSDAMGGGFDEQYF.

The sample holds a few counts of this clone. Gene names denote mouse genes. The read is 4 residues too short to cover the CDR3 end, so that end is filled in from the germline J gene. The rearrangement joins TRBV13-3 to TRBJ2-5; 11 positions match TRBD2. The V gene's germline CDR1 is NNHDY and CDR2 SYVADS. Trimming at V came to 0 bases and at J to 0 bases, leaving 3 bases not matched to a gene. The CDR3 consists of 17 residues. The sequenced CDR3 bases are TGTGCCAGCAGTGATGGGACTGGGGGGCTTAACCAAGAC. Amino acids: CASSDGTGGLNQD. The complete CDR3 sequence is CASSDGTGGLNQDTQYF.

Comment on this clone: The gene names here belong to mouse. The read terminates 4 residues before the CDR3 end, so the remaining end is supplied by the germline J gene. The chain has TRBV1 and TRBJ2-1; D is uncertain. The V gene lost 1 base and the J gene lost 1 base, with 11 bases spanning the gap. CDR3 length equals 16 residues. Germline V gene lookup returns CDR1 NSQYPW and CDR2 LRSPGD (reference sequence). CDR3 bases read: TGCACCTGCAGTGCAGCAGCGCCCACAAACTATGCT. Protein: CTCSAAAPTNYA. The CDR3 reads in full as CTCSAAAPTNYAEQFF.

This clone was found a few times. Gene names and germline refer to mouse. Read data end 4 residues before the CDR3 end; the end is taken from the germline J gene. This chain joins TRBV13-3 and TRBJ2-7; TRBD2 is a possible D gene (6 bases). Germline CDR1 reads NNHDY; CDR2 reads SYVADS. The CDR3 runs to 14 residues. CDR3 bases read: TGTGCCAGCAGTGATGTAGCTGGGGCTTAT. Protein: CASSDVAGAY. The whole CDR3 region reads CASSDVAGAYEQYF.

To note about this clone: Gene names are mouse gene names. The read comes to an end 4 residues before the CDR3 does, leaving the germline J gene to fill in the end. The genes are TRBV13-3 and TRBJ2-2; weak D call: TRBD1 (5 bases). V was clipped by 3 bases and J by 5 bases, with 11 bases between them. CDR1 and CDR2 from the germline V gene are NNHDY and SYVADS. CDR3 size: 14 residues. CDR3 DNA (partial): TGTGCCAGCAGTGGTCAGGGCGGGACCGGG. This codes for CASSGQGGTG. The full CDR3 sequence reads CASSGQGGTGQLYF.

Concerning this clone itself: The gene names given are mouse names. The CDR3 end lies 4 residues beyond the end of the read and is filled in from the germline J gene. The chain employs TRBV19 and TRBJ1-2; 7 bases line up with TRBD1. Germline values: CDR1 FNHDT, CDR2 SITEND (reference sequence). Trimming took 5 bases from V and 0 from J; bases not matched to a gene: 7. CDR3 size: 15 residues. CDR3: CASRERTGANSDYTF. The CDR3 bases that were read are TGTGCCAGCAGGGAAAGGACAGGAGCAAACTCC.

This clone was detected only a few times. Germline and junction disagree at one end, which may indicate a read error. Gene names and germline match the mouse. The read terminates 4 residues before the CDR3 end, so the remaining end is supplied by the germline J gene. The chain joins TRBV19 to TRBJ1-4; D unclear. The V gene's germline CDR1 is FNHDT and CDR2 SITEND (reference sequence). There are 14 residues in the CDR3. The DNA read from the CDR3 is TGTGCCAGCAGTATAGGCAGGTCCAGCGAA. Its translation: CASSIGRSSE. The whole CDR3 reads CASSIGRSSERLFF.

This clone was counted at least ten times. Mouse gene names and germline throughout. CDR3 bases read: TGTGCCAGCAGTGGAGGGGGCGCAGACTCC. Translated: CASSGGGADS. The CDR3, in full, reads CASSGGGADSDYTF. V usage is TRBV13-3 and J usage is TRBJ1-2; 7 nucleotides agree with TRBD1. The CDR3 extends 4 residues past the end of the read, so its final part is completed from the germline J gene. V lost 3 bases to trimming and J lost 3 bases; unmatched junction nucleotides: 5. The CDR3 spans 14 residues. Germline loops: CDR1 NNHDY, CDR2 SYVADS.

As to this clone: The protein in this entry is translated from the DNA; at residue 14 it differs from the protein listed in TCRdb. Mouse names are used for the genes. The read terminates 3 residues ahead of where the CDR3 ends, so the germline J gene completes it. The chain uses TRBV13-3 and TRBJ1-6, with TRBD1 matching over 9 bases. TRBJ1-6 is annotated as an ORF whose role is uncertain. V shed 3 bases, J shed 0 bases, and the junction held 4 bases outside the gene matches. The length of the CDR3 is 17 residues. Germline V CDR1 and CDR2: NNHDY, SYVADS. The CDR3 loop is CASSVDRGSSYNSPLYF. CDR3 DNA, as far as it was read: TGTGCCAGCAGTGTGGACAGGGGTTCTTCCTATAATTCGCCC.

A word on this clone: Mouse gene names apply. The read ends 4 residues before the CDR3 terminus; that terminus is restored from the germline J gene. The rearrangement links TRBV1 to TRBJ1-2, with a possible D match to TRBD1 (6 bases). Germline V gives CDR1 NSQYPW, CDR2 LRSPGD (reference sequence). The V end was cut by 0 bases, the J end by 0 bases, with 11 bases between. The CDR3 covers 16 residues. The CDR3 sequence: CTCSAEVGQSNSDYTF. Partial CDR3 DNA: TGCACCTGCAGTGCAGAAGTGGGACAATCAAACTCC.

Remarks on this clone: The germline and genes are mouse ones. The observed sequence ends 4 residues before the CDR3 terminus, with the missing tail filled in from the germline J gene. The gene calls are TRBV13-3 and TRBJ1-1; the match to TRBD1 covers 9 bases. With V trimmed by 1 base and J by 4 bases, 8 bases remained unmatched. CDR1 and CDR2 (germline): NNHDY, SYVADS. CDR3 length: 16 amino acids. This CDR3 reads CASSDLGQGPFTEVFF. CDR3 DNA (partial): TGTGCCAGCAGTGATTTGGGACAGGGCCCCTTCACA.

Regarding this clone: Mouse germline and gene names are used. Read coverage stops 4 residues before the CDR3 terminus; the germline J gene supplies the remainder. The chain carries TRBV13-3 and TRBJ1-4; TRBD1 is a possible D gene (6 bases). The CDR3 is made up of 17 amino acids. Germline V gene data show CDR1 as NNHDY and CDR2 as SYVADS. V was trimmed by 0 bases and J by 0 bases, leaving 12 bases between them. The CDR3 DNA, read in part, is TGTGCCAGCAGTGATGCATGGGACAACCTTTCCAACGAA. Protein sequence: CASSDAWDNLSNE. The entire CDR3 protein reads CASSDAWDNLSNERLFF.

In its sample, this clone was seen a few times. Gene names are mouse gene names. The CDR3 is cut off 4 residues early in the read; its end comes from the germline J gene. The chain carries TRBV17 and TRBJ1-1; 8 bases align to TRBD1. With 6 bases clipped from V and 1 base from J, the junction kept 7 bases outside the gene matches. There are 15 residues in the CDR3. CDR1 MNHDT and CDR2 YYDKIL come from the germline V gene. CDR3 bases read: TGTGCTAGCAGGGACTCCGGGACAGGGAACACA. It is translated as CASRDSGTGNT. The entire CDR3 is CASRDSGTGNTEVFF.

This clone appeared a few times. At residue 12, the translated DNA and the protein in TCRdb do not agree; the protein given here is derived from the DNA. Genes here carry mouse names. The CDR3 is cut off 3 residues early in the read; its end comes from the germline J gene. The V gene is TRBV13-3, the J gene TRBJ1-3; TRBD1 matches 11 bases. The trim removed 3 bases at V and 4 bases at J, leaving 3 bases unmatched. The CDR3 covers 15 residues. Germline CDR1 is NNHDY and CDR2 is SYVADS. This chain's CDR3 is CASSVDRGRGNTLYF. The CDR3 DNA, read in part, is TGTGCCAGCAGTGTGGACAGGGGGCGGGGAAATACG.

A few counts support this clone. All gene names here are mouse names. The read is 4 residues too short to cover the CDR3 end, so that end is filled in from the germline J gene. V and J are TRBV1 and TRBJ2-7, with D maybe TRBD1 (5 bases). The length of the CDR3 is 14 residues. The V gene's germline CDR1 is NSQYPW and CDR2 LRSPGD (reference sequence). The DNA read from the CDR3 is TGCACCTGCAGTGCAGATCAGACAGCATAT. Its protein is CTCSADQTAY. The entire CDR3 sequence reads CTCSADQTAYEQYF.

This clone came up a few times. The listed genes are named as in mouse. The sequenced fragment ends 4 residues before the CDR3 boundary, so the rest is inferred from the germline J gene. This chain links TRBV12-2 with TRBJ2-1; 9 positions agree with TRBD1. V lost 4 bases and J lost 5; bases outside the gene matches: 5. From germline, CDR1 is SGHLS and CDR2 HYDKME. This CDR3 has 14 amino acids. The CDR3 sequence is CASSLGTGHAEQFF. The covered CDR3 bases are TGTGCCAGCTCCCTCGGGACAGGGCATGCT.

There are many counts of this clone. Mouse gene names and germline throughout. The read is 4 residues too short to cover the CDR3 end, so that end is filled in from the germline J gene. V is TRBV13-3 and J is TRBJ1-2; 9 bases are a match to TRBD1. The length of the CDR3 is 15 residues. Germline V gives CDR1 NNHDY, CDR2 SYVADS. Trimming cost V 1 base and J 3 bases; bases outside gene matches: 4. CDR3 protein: CASSDFGQGHSDYTF. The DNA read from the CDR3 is TGTGCCAGCAGTGATTTTGGACAGGGGCACTCC.

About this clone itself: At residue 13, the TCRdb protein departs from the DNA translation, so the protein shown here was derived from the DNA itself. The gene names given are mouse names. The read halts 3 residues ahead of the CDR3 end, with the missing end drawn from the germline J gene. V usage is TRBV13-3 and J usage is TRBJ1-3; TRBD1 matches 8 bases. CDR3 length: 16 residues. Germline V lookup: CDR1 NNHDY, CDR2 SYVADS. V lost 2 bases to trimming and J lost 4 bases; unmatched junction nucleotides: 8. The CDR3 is CASSEGQGERGNTLYF. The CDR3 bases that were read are TGTGCCAGCAGTGAAGGACAGGGAGAGAGGGGAAATACG.

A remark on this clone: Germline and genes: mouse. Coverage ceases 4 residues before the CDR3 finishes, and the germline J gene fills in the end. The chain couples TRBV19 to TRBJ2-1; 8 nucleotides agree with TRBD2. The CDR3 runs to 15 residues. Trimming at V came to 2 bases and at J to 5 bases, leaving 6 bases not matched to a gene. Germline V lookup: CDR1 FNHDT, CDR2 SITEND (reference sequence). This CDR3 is CASSIAGGRDAEQFF. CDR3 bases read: TGTGCCAGCAGTATCGCTGGGGGGCGCGATGCT.

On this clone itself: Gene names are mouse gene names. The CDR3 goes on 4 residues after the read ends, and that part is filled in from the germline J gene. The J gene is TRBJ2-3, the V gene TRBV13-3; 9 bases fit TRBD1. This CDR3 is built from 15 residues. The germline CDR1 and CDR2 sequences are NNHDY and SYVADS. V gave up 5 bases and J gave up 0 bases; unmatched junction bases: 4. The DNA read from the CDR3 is TGTGCCAGCAGGGACAGGGGCACTAGTGCAGAA. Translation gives CASRDRGTSAE. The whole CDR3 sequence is CASRDRGTSAETLYF.

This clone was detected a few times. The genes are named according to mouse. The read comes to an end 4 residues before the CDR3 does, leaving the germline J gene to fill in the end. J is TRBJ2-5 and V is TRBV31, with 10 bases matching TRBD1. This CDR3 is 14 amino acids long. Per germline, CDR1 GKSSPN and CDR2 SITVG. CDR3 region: CAWNPGTGEDTQYF. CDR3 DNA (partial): TGTGCCTGGAACCCCGGGACAGGGGAGGAC.

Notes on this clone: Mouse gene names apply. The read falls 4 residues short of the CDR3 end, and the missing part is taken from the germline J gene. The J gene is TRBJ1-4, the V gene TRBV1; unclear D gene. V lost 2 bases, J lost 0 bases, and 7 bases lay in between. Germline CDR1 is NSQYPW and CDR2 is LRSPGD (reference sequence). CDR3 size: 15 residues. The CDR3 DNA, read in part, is TGCACCTGCAGTGCACAGAAATTTTCCAACGAA. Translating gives CTCSAQKFSNE. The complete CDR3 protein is CTCSAQKFSNERLFF.